Below, 5 T cell receptor beta chains from the same sample are listed, as sequenced in a study of blood T cell repertoires in COVID-19. Method: immunoSEQ multiplex PCR; TCRdb's copy keeps in-frame clones and lacks some. The sample holds more than 200,000 clones, around 88% seen once. Sequencing used peripheral blood. The source of these receptors is an elderly man with acute or convalescent COVID-19.

This clone was recorded many times. This rearrangement joins TRBV7-2 to TRBJ2-1, with TRBD2 identical over 9 bases. Germline assignment: CDR1 SGHTA and CDR2 FQGNSA. J gave up 4 bases and V 1 base, and 2 bases lay outside the gene matches. This CDR3 is built from 15 residues. The CDR3: CASSLGLAGYNEQFF. CDR3 in DNA: TGTGCCAGCAGCTTAGGGCTAGCGGGGTACAATGAGCAGTTCTTC.

J is TRBJ2-1 and V is TRBV5-6, with D perhaps matching TRBD2 (6 bases). Germline V gene sequence: CDR1 SGHDT, CDR2 YYEEEE. CDR3 length equals 15 residues. Trimming removed 4 bases at V and 7 bases at J, with 18 bases between. The DNA for the CDR3 is TGTGCCAGCAGCCCCGGAGGGATTGTAGCGAATGAGCAGTTCTTC. This translates into CASSPGGIVANEQFF. The variable domain in full, completed from reference TRBV5-6 and TRBJ2-1, reads DAGVTQSPTHLIKTRGQQVTLRCSPKSGHDTVSWYQQALGQGPQFIFQYYEEEERQRGNFPDRFSGHQFPNYSSELNVNALLLGDSALYLCASSPGGIVANEQFFGPGTRLTVL.

Only one count was recorded for this clone. The chain has TRBV7-2 and TRBJ2-5; 8 nucleotides align to TRBD1. Germline V gives CDR1 SGHTA, CDR2 FQGNSA. V was clipped by 5 bases and J by 5 bases; unmatched bases: 7. CDR3 length: 14 residues. CDR3 amino acids: CASSQTGARETQYF. The CDR3 nucleotides read TGTGCCAGCAGCCAGACAGGGGCGAGGGAGACCCAGTACTTC.

The CDR3 DNA reads TGTGCCACCAGTGATGTCAGGGGGGACACCGGGGAGCTGTTTTTT. Its translation is CATSDVRGDTGELFF. This sequence joins TRBV24-1 and TRBJ2-2; a weak D match, TRBD1 (7 bases). CDR1 is KGHDR and CDR2 is SFDVKD in the germline V gene. The CDR3 is 15 residues long. Between the trimmed V and J ends, which lost 3 bases and 3 bases, there was a span of 10 bases.

The chain recombines TRBV7-2 with TRBJ2-4; 7 bases line up with TRBD1. V gave up 6 bases and J gave up 6 bases; unmatched junction bases: 11. This CDR3 is built from 15 residues. The V gene's germline CDR1 is SGHTA and CDR2 FQGNSA. The CDR3 reads CASSLDRSRGNIQYF. For the CDR3, the DNA is TGTGCCAGCAGTCTGGACAGGTCAAGGGGAAACATTCAGTACTTC.